The 22 T cell receptor beta chains presented below share a single source sample, sequenced in a study of T-cell reconstitution after alpha-beta-depleted transplantation in children. This sample's TCRbeta library carried unique molecular identifier barcodes. TCRdb passed the PCR reads through MiXCR, listing each CDR3 protein once. The sample carries under 750,000 distinct CDR3 sequences, 20% to 25% recorded once. The input for sequencing was PBMCs, mostly from graft donor cells, taken 360 days after TCRalphabeta/CD19-depleted stem cell transplant. These receptors all stem from a boy younger than two who had a stem cell transplant for acute myeloid leukemia, so the T cells may come from the graft donor.

The chain has TRBV29-1 and TRBJ2-2; D remains unclear. Germline assignment: CDR1 SQVTM and CDR2 ANQGSEA. Trimming cost V 0 bases and J 6 bases, with 8 bases left between them. The CDR3 contains 13 residues. CDR3 region: CSVEESLAGELFF. The CDR3 nucleotides are TGCAGCGTTGAAGAAAGTTTGGCCGGGGAGCTGTTTTTT.

The gene calls are TRBV29-1 and TRBJ1-1; no clear D gene. Trimming removed 3 bases at V and 0 bases at J, with 14 bases between. Germline lookup yields CDR1 SQVTM and CDR2 ANQGSEA. This CDR3 region has 15 residues. The DNA for the CDR3 is TGCAGCGTTGAGGCTCACCACCTTTTGAACACTGAAGCTTTCTTT. As protein: CSVEAHHLLNTEAFF. The full variable domain, rest sourced from reference TRBV29-1 and TRBJ1-1, is SAVISQKPSRDICQRGTSLTIQCQVDSQVTMMFWYRQQPGQSLTLIATANQGSEATYESGFVIDKFPISRPNLTFSTLTVSNMSPEDSSIYLCSVEAHHLLNTEAFFGQGTRLTVV.

At least ten counts were recorded for this clonotype. This chain joins TRBV7-9 and TRBJ2-1; 8 bases align to TRBD2. The CDR3 totals 17 residues. V dropped 5 bases and J dropped 4; count of bases not matched to a gene: 13. Germline V gene lookup returns CDR1 SEHNR and CDR2 FQNEAQ (reference sequence). The CDR3 sequence is CASSPPHSGVTYNEQFF. CDR3 coding DNA: TGTGCCAGCAGCCCCCCCCATAGCGGGGTAACATACAATGAGCAGTTCTTC. The complete variable domain, with remaining parts taken from reference TRBV7-9 and TRBJ2-1, reads DTGVSQNPRHKITKRGQNVTFRCDPISEHNRLYWYRQTLGQGPEFLTYFQNEAQLEKSRLLSDRFSAERPKGSFSTLEIQRTEQGDSAMYLCASSPPHSGVTYNEQFFGPGTRLTVL.

Written as DNA, the CDR3 is TGTGCCAGCAGCTTAGACGGGCAGCAGGAAGCTTTCTTT. This sequence encodes CASSLDGQQEAFF. The V and J genes are TRBV7-6 and TRBJ1-1, with unresolved D. Germline CDR1 is SGHVS and CDR2 is FNYEAQ. V shed 1 base and J shed 8 bases, with 11 bases lying between them. CDR3 size: 13 residues.

This clonotype was seen only a few times. The chain joins TRBV5-1 to TRBJ2-3, with no clear D. This CDR3 comprises 15 residues. Germline CDR1 is SGHRS and CDR2 is YFSETQ. Trimming cost V 3 bases and J 0 bases, with 11 bases left between them. For the CDR3, the DNA is TGCGCCAGCAGCTCAAGCCCCGCTAGCACAGATACGCAGTATTTT. This sequence encodes CASSSSPASTDTQYF.

This clonotype was recorded many times. The rearrangement links TRBV7-2 to TRBJ2-7, with unresolved D. CDR3 size: 17 residues. Germline values: CDR1 SGHTA, CDR2 FQGNSA. V lost 1 base, J lost 1 base, and 17 bases lay in between. For the CDR3, the DNA is TGTGCCAGCAGCTTAGGGACCCCCGAGACTCTTTCCTACGAGCAGTACTTC. Amino acid sequence: CASSLGTPETLSYEQYF.

In its sample, this clonotype was seen a few times. This chain links TRBV12-3 or TRBV12-4 with TRBJ1-1, with a tentative D call TRBD1 (6 bases). The CDR3 consists of 15 residues. The V and J ends lost 5 bases and 1 base respectively, with 14 bases between them. The CDR3 coding sequence is TGTGCCAGCAGTCCAGGGGTGGCGGCGAACACTGAAGCTTTCTTT. Amino acids: CASSPGVAANTEAFF.

Only a few counts were recorded for this clonotype. In DNA, the CDR3 is TGTGCCACCAGTGAACCAACGCTAGCGGGGGGAACAGATACGCAGTATTTT. Translation gives CATSEPTLAGGTDTQYF. The chain is built from TRBV24-1 and TRBJ2-3; 11 positions match TRBD2. The trim removed 4 bases at V and 3 bases at J, leaving 8 bases unmatched. Germline-derived CDR1 and CDR2 are KGHDR and SFDVKD. This CDR3 contains 17 residues.

A few counts support this clonotype. The rearrangement links TRBV20-1 to TRBJ2-1; the D is unclear. This CDR3 has 13 residues. Trimming took off 3 bases at V and 6 bases at J, with 12 bases between the two ends. Germline V gives CDR1 DFQATT, CDR2 SNEGSKA (reference sequence). This chain's CDR3 is CSASNPRFNEQFF. Here the CDR3 DNA reads TGCAGTGCTAGTAATCCTAGATTCAATGAGCAGTTCTTC.

V usage is TRBV12-3 or TRBV12-4 and J usage is TRBJ2-3, with TRBD2 matching 8 bases. V was pared by 4 bases and J by 4 bases, with 7 bases of the junction left unmatched. CDR3 size: 15 residues. The CDR3 region is CASSSRGGFADTQYF. The CDR3 nucleotides are TGTGCCAGCAGTTCCCGGGGGGGGTTCGCAGATACGCAGTATTTT.

This clonotype was observed a handful of times. The V gene is TRBV7-2, the J gene TRBJ2-3; 8 bases line up with TRBD2. The CDR3 is 17 amino acids. Losses at the gene ends were 2 bases for V and 2 bases for J; bases not matched to a gene: 9. CDR1 is SGHTA, CDR2 FQGNSA, per germline. The CDR3 DNA reads TGTGCCAGCAGCTTAATCAGCGGGGGACTCGACACAGATACGCAGTATTTT. Its protein product is CASSLISGGLDTDTQYF.

The chain couples TRBV12-3 or TRBV12-4 to TRBJ2-5; TRBD2 matches 7 bases. The CDR3 sequence is 14 residues long. Germline trimming cut 6 bases from V and 4 bases from J; bases unmatched to any gene: 8. This CDR3 is CASSAAGEVETQYF. The DNA of the CDR3 is TGTGCCAGCAGCGCTGCGGGGGAGGTAGAGACCCAGTACTTC.

The sample holds many counts of this clonotype. V and J are TRBV29-1 and TRBJ2-1; a weak D match, TRBD1 (6 bases). Germline CDR1 is SQVTM and CDR2 is ANQGSEA. Trimming left V 3 bases short and J 5 bases short, with 11 bases between. The CDR3 length is 13 residues. CDR3 in amino acids: CSVDGGVDNEQFF. The DNA of the CDR3 is TGCAGCGTTGATGGGGGCGTCGACAATGAGCAGTTCTTC.

This clonotype was picked up many times. The chain carries TRBV20-1 and TRBJ1-6; D gene ambiguous. The germline gives CDR1 DFQATT, CDR2 SNEGSKA (reference sequence). The CDR3 consists of 13 residues. With 0 bases removed from V and 9 bases from J, the gap between germline ends came to 9 bases. The CDR3, as DNA: TGCAGTGCTAGAGAAGGTTGGGCTTCACCCCTCCACTTT. It yields the protein CSAREGWASPLHF.

This clonotype was seen only a few times. The chain has TRBV7-2 and TRBJ2-5, with no clear D. This CDR3 comprises 15 residues. V lost 1 base to trimming and J lost 1 base, with 10 bases between them. Germline V gene sequence: CDR1 SGHTA, CDR2 FQGNSA. The CDR3 here is CASSLGQAPQETQYF. The DNA for the CDR3 is TGTGCCAGCAGCTTAGGCCAAGCACCCCAAGAGACCCAGTACTTC.

This clonotype has just a few counts. V is TRBV12-3 or TRBV12-4 and J is TRBJ2-7, with TRBD2 as a possible D gene (7 bases). The V gene lost 0 bases and the J gene lost 3 bases, with 12 bases spanning the gap. The length of the CDR3 is 15 residues. The CDR3 nucleotides read TGTGCCAGCAGTTTAGCGGGGGGGGCCCTCTACGAGCAGTACGTC. Translating gives CASSLAGGALYEQYV.

This clonotype appeared a few times. The rearrangement uses TRBV20-1 and TRBJ1-5; perhaps TRBD1 as D (5 bases). The germline V gene encodes CDR1 DFQATT and CDR2 SNEGSKA (reference sequence). Trimming removed 0 bases at V and 0 bases at J, with 18 bases between. CDR3 size: 18 residues. The CDR3 loop is CSARDTRGAGRSNQPQHF. In DNA, the CDR3 is TGCAGTGCTAGAGACACGAGGGGTGCAGGACGTAGCAATCAGCCCCAGCATTTT.

This chain connects TRBV2 to TRBJ2-1, with 8 bases matching TRBD2. Germline CDR1 is SNHLY and CDR2 is FYNNEI. CDR3 length equals 16 residues. V lost 8 bases to trimming and J lost 6 bases; unmatched junction nucleotides: 15. DNA of the CDR3: TGTGCCAGCCAACCCGTCCAGCGGGGGCTAGCCAATGAGCAGTTCTTC. Translation gives CASQPVQRGLANEQFF.

This clonotype was observed at least ten times. This rearrangement joins TRBV20-1 to TRBJ1-5, with no clear D. Germline V gene data show CDR1 as DFQATT and CDR2 as SNEGSKA (reference sequence). The ends were cut back, 3 bases at V and 0 bases at J, with 9 bases in the middle. CDR3 size: 14 residues. CDR3 sequence: CSASKTLSNQPQHF. DNA of the CDR3: TGCAGTGCTAGCAAGACCCTTAGCAATCAGCCCCAGCATTTT.

The chain has TRBV30 and TRBJ2-7, with D perhaps TRBD1 (5 bases). Trimming removed 4 bases at V and 7 bases at J, with 11 bases between. The germline V gene encodes CDR1 GTSNPN and CDR2 SVGIG (reference sequence). There are 11 residues in the CDR3. CDR3 bases: TGTGCCTGGACAGGGTTCGGAGAGCAGTACTTC. It encodes CAWTGFGEQYF.

This clonotype was recorded many times. The chain has TRBV12-3 or TRBV12-4 and TRBJ2-2; 9 positions agree with TRBD1. Trimming removed 6 bases from V and 3 bases from J; junction bases left unmatched: 5. The CDR3 covers 15 residues. The CDR3 loop reads CASSLGQGYTGELFF. In DNA, the CDR3 is TGTGCCAGCAGCTTGGGACAGGGATACACCGGGGAGCTGTTTTTT.

This clonotype appeared a few times. The chain combines TRBV6-5 with TRBJ2-7, with 7 bases identical to TRBD1. Germline V lookup: CDR1 MNHEY, CDR2 SVGAGI. The CDR3 runs 14 residues. J gave up 5 bases and V 6 bases, and 10 bases lay outside the gene matches. The CDR3 DNA follows: TGTGCCAGCAGCCCTGACAGGGATATCCACGAGCAGTACTTC. Residues: CASSPDRDIHEQYF.